Reported below is one T cell receptor (beta chain). The clone's antigen remains unknown. Nothing much larger sits one base from this clone, and base qualities are not available. In the prospective study, participants were about 18 to 95 years old, resided in fewer than 25 geographic areas of the United States, and were enrolled through a virtual design. To assign participants to cohorts, the prospective study relied on clinical history that participants themselves reported in a screening survey and a study questionnaire. Recovered participants in ImmuneRACE Cohort 3 were defined as having two consecutive negative NP/OP PCR tests, clearance from a healthcare professional, or resolution of symptoms. In the prospective study, whole blood, serum and a nasopharyngeal or oropharyngeal swab were collected from each participant by mobile phlebotomists. Over an approximately 2-month period, participants in the prospective study had the option of providing additional blood draws and questionnaires. Before DNA extraction, prospective study blood samples were shipped either frozen or at room temperature.

The germline ends are 10 bases apart after V is trimmed by 0 bases and J by 10 bases. Counted from cysteine to phenylalanine, this CDR3 has 13 amino acids. Just the 39-base CDR3 DNA is kept, in frame starting at base 1. Based on the germline V gene, the CDR1 and CDR2 sequences are WSHSY and SAAADI. The data were obtained in a study of blood T cell repertoires in COVID-19 (dated by TCRdb to between 2020 and 2021). Regarding the research as a whole: The collaborator samples originated in the United States, Italy and Spain and spanned the acute and convalescent phases of COVID-19. The material from the prospective study consisted of cDNA or gDNA derived from T cells, B-cell-depleted T cells, or PBMCs. The dataset comprised deeply sampled blood TCRbeta repertoires from subjects exposed to, actively infected with, or recovered from COVID-19. The repertoires were made available in a free public database intended to serve as a resource for research on the immune response to SARS-CoV-2. The samples were drawn from the first 160 participants of the ongoing ImmuneRACE study and from 1,254 subjects provided by 6 global collaborators. The sample metadata nearly always contained a de-identified subject ID, COVID-19 status, age in years and sex. Where available, HLA class I and class II types were obtained from metadata supplied by the sample provider rather than from assay-based typing.

The paper as a whole reports these results and caveats: Clinical and demographic metadata were provided uncurated, with the amount varying by source and participant.

TCRbeta CDR3 regions were amplified from genomic DNA using the immunoSEQ Assay, a bias-controlled multiplex PCR. Per the authors' processing: The number of nucleated cells in each sample was estimated from the amplification of reference gene primers within the assay. To quantify the absolute abundance of each unique TCRbeta CDR3 rearrangement, sequence reads were collapsed and filtered. For each sample, productive Simpson clonality was calculated as the square root of Simpson's diversity index across productive rearrangements. The table was pulled from immuneACCESS by TCRdb, which kept in-frame rearrangements only. Such tables lose some clones; where checked, under half of the loss comes from unresolved V genes, and the rest has no known cause. For V, J and clone size, that table is used; D and trimming come from the DNA. In this sample the table shows about 250,000 clones, about 86% of which occur a single time. Roughly 3.1% of the sample is in the top ten clones.

Recombination joined TRBV10-2 with TRBJ2-1; the D gene cannot be resolved reliably. Sample: PBMCs or T cells enriched from blood (not recorded which). This clonotype was sampled from a man aged 50 to 59 who had recovered from COVID-19. The CDR3 protein sequence reads: CASSESVTGEQFF. In nucleotides, the sequence is TGCGCCAGCAGTGAGTCAGTAACCGGGGAGCAGTTCTTC.